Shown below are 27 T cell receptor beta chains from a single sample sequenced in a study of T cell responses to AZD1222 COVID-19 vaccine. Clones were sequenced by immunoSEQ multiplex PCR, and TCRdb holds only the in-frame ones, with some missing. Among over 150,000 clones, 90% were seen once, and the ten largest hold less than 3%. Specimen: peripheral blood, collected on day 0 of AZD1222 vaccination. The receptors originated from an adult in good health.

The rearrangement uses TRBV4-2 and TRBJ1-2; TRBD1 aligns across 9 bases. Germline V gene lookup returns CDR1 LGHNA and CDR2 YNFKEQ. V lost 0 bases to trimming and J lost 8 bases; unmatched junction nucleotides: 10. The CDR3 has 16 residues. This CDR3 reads CASSQDLRDREGGYTF. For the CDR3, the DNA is TGTGCCAGCAGCCAAGATCTACGGGACAGGGAGGGGGGCTACACCTTC.

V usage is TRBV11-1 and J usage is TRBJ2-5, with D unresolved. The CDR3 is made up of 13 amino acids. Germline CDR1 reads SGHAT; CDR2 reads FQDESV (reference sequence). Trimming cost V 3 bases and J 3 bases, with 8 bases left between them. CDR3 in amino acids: CASSLVAEETQYF. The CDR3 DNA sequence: TGTGCCAGCAGCTTGGTAGCCGAAGAGACCCAGTACTTC.

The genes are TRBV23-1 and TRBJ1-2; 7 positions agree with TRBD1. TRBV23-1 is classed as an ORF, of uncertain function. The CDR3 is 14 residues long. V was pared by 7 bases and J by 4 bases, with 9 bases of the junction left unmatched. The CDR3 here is CASTFHGTVYGYTF. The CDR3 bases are TGCGCCAGCACTTTCCACGGGACAGTCTATGGCTACACCTTC.

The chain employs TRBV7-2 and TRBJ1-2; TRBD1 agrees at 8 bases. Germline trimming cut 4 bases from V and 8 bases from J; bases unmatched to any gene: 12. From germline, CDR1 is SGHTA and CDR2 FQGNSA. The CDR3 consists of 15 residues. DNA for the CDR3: TGTGCCAGCAGCTCAAACCATCAGGGGGCGCGGGGCTACACCTTC. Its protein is CASSSNHQGARGYTF.

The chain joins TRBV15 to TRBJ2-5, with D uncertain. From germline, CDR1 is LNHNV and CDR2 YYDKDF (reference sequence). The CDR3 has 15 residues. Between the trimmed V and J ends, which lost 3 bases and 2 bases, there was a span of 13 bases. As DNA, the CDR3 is TGTGCCACCAGCAGGACGCCGAAAGGGCAAGAGACCCAGTACTTC. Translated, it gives CATSRTPKGQETQYF.

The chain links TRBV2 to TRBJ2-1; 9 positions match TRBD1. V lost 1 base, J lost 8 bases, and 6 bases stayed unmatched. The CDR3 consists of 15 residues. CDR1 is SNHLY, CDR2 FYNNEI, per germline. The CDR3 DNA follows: TGTGCCAGCAGTGAAGTGGGACAGGGCCTCGATGAGCAGTTCTTC. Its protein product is CASSEVGQGLDEQFF.

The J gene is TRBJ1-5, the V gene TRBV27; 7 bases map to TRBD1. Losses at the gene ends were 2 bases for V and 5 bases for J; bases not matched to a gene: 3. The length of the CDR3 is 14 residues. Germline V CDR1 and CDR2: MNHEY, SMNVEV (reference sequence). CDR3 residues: CASSLRDSDQPQHF. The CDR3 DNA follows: TGTGCCAGCAGTTTAAGGGACAGCGATCAGCCCCAGCATTTT.

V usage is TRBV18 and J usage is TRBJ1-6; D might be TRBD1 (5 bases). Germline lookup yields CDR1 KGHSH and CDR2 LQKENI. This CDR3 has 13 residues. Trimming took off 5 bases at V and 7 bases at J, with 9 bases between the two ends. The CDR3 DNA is TGTGCCAGCTCATCAGGGAGGAATTCACCCCTCCACTTT. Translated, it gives CASSSGRNSPLHF.

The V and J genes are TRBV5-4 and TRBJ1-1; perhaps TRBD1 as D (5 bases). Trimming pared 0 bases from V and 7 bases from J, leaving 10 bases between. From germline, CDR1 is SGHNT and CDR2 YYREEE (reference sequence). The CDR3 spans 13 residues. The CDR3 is CASSLVGGDEAFF. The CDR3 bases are TGTGCCAGCAGCTTGGTTGGGGGGGATGAAGCTTTCTTT.

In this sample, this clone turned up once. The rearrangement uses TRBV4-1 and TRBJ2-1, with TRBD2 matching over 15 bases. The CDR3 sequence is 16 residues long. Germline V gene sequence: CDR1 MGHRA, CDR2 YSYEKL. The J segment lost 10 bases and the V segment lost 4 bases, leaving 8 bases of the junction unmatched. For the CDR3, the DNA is TGCGCCAGCAGCCCAGGACTAGCGGGGGGGCTTGGGGAGCAGTTCTTC. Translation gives CASSPGLAGGLGEQFF.

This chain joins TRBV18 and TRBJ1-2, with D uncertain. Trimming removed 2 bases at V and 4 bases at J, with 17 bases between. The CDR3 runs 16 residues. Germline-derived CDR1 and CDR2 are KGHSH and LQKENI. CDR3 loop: CASSPVREPTSYGYTF. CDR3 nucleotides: TGTGCCAGCTCACCAGTTAGGGAGCCGACCTCCTATGGCTACACCTTC.

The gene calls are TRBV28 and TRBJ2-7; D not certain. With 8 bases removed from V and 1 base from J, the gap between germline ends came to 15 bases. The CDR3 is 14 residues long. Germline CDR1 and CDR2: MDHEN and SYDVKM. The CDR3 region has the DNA TGTGCCAGCCACAGCAAAGGACGGTCCTACGAGCAGTACTTC. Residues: CASHSKGRSYEQYF.

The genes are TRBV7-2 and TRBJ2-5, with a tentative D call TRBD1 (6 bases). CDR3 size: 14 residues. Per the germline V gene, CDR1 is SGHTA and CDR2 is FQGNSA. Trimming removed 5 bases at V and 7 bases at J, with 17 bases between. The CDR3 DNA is TGTGCCAGCAGCCCGGATCCCAGGGGTGGGACCCAGTACTTC. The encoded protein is CASSPDPRGGTQYF.

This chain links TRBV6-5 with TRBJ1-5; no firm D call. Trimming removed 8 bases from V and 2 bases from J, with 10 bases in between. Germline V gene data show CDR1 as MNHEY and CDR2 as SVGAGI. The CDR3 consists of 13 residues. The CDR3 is CASASQGNQPQHF. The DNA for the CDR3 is TGTGCCAGCGCCTCGCAGGGCAATCAGCCCCAGCATTTT.

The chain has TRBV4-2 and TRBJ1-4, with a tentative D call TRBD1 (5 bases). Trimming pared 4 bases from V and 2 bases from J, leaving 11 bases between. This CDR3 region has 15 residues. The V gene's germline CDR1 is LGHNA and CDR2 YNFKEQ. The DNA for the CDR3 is TGTGCCAGCAGCCCTCGGGACGAGACTAATGAAAAACTGTTTTTT. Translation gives CASSPRDETNEKLFF.

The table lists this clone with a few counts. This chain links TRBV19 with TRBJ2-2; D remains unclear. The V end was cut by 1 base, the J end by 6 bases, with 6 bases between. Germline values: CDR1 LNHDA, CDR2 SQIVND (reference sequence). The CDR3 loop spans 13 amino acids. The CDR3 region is CASSIGQPGELFF. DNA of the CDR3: TGTGCCAGTAGTATAGGGCAGCCCGGGGAGCTGTTTTTT.

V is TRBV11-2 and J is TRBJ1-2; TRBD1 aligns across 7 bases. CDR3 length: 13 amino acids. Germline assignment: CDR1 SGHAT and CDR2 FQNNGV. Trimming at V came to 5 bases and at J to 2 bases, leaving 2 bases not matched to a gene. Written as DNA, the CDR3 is TGTGCCAGCAGCCGAGGGGGCAACTATGGCTACACCTTC. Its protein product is CASSRGGNYGYTF.

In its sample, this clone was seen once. CDR3 sequence reads: CASSPPGARFYNEQFF. CDR3 nucleotide sequence: TGTGCCAGCAGCCCCCCCGGGGCTAGGTTCTACAATGAGCAGTTCTTC. This rearrangement joins TRBV9 to TRBJ2-1; either TRBD1 or TRBD2 may fit D (5 bases each). Germline V gene sequence: CDR1 SGDLS, CDR2 YYNGEE. This CDR3 comprises 16 residues. Trimming took off 4 bases at V and 3 bases at J, with 17 bases between the two ends.

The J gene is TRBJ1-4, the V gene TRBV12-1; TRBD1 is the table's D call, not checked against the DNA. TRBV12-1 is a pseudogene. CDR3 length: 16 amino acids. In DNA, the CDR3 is TGTGCCAGCAGCATTCCCAAAGGACAAATTAATGAAAAACTGTTTTTT. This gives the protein CASSIPKGQINEKLFF.

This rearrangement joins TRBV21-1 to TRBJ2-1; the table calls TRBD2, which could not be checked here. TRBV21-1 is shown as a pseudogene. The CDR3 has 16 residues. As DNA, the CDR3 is TGTGCCAGCACCCCGAAGGGGGGGATTTCCTACAATGAGCAGTTCTTC. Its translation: CASTPKGGISYNEQFF.

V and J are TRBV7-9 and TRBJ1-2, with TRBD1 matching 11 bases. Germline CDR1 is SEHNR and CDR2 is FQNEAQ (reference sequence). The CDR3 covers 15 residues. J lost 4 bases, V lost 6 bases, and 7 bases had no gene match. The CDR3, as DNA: TGTGCCAGCAGTAACGGCGGACAGGGGGCCTATGGCTACACCTTC. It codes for CASSNGGQGAYGYTF.

The CDR3 region is CASSYLDDSNEQFF. In DNA form, the CDR3 reads TGTGCCAGTAGTTACCTGGACGATTCCAATGAGCAGTTCTTC. This chain joins TRBV19 and TRBJ2-1; D is uncertain. The V end lost 5 bases, the J end lost 6 bases, and 14 bases lay between the germline ends. Germline CDR1 is LNHDA and CDR2 is SQIVND (reference sequence). CDR3 length equals 14 residues.

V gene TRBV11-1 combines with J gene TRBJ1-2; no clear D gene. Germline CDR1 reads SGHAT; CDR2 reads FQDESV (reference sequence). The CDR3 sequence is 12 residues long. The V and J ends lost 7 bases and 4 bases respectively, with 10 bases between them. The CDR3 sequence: CASTGNGYGYTF. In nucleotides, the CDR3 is TGTGCCAGCACAGGCAATGGCTATGGCTACACCTTC.

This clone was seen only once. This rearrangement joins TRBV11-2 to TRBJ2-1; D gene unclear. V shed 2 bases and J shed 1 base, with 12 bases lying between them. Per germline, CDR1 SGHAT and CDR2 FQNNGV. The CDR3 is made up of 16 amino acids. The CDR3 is CASSLFATKSYNEQFF. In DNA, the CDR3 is TGTGCCAGCAGCTTATTTGCTACTAAGTCCTACAATGAGCAGTTCTTC.

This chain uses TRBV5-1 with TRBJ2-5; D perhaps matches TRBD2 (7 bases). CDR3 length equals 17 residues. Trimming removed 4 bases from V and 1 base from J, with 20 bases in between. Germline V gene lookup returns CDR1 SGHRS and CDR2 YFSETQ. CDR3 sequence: CASSQQGLADPQETQYF. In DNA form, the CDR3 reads TGCGCCAGCAGCCAGCAGGGGCTAGCGGATCCCCAAGAGACCCAGTACTTC.

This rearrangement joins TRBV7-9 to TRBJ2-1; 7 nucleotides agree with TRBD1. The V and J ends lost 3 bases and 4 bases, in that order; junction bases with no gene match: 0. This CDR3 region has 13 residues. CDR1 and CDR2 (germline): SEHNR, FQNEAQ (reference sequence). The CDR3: CASSLGQYNEQFF. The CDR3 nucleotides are TGTGCCAGCAGCTTGGGACAGTACAATGAGCAGTTCTTC.

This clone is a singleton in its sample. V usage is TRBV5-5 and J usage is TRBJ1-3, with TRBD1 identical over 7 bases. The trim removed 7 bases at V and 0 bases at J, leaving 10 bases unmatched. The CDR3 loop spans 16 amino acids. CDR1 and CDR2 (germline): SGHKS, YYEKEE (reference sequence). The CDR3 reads CASQTRDSPSGNTIYF. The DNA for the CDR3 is TGTGCCAGCCAGACCCGGGACAGCCCCTCTGGAAACACCATATATTTT. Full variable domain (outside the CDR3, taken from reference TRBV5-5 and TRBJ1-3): DAGVTQSPTHLIKTRGQQVTLRCSPISGHKSVSWYQQVLGQGPQFIFQYYEKEERGRGNFPDRFSARQFPNYSSELNVNALLLGDSALYLCASQTRDSPSGNTIYFGEGSWLTVV.